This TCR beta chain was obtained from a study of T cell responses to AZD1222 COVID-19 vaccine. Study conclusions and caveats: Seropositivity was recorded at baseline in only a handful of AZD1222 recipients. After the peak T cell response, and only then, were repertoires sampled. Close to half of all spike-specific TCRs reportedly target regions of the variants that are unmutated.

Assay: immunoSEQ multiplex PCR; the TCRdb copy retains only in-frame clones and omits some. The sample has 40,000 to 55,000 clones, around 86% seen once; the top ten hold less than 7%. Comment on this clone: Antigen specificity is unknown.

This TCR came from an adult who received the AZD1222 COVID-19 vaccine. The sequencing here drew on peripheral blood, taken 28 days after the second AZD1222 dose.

DNA of the CDR3: TGTGCCAGCAGTTTCAAACTAGCGGGAGGGCCAGGCACAGATACGCAGTATTTT. Translated, it gives CASSFKLAGGPGTDTQYF. This chain connects TRBV27 to TRBJ2-3, with 13 nucleotides matching TRBD2. The junction had 7 bases not matched to a gene; V was cut back by 3 bases and J by 1 base. Germline assignment: CDR1 MNHEY and CDR2 SMNVEV (reference sequence). The CDR3 consists of 18 residues.